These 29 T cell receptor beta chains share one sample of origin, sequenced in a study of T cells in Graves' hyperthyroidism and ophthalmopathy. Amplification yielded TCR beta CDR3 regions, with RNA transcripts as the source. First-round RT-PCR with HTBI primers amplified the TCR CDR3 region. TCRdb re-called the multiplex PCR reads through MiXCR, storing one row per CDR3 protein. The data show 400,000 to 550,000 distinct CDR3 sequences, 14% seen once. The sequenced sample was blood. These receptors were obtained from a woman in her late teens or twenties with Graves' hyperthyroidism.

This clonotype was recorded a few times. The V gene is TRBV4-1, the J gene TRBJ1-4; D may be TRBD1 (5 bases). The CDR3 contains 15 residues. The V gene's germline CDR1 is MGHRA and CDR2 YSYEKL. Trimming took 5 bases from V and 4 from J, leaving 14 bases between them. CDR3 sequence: CASSSGQGNNEKLFF. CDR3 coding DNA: TGCGCCAGCAGCTCAGGGCAGGGCAATAATGAAAAACTGTTTTTT.

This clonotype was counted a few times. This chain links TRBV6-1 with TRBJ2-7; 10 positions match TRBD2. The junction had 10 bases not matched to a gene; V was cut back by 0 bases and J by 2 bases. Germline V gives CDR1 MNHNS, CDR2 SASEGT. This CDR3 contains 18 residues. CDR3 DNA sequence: TGTGCCAGCAGTGAAGCTGAACTAGCGGGGAGAGTCCCCTACGAGCAGTACGTC. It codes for CASSEAELAGRVPYEQYV.

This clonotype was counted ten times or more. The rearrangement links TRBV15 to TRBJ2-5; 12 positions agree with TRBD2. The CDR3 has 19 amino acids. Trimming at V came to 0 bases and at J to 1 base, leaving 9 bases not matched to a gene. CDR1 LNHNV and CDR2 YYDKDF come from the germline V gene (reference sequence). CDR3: CATSREGRPGLAGQETQYF. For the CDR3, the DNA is TGTGCCACCAGCAGAGAGGGGCGCCCGGGACTAGCGGGCCAAGAGACCCAGTACTTC.

The CDR3 DNA follows: TGTGCCAGCAGCCCCTCCGGCTCTCCCGAGCAGTTCTTC. This sequence encodes CASSPSGSPEQFF. J is TRBJ2-1 and V is TRBV9; D unclear. Trimming pared 4 bases from V and 10 bases from J, leaving 15 bases between. The germline gives CDR1 SGDLS, CDR2 YYNGEE. The CDR3 totals 13 residues.

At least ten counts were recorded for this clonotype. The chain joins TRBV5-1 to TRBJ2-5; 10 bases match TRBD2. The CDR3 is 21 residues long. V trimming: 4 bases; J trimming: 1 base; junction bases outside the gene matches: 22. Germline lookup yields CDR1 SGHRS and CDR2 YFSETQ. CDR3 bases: TGCGCCAGCAGCCAACGGGGTGTGACTAGCGGGTCAGGGAGCTCCCAAGAGACCCAGTACTTC. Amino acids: CASSQRGVTSGSGSSQETQYF. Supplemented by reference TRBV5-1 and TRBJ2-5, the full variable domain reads KAGVTQTPRYLIKTRGQQVTLSCSPISGHRSVSWYQQTPGQGLQFLFEYFSETQRNKGNFPGRFSGRQFSNSRSEMNVSTLELGDSALYLCASSQRGVTSGSGSSQETQYFGPGTRLLVL.

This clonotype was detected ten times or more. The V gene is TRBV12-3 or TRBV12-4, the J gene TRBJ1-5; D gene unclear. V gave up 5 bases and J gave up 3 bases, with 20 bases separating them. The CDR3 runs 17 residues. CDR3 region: CASSPFVRAGYNQPQHF. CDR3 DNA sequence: TGTGCCAGCAGTCCTTTCGTCCGGGCCGGATACAATCAGCCCCAGCATTTT.

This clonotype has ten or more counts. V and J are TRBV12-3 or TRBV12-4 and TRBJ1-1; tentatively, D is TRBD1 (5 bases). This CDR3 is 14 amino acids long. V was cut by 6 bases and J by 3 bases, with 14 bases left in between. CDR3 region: CASSSRQGHTEAFF. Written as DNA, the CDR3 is TGTGCCAGCAGCTCTAGGCAGGGTCACACTGAAGCTTTCTTT.

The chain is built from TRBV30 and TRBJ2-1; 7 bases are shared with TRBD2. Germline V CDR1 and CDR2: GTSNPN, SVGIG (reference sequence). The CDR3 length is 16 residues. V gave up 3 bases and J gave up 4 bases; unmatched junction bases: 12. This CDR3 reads CAWSLGLDRIYNEQFF. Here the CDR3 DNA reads TGTGCCTGGAGCCTCGGACTAGACAGAATATACAATGAGCAGTTCTTC.

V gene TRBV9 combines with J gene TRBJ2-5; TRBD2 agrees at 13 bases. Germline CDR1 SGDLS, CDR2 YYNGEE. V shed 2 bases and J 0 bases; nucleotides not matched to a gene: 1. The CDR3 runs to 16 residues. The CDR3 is CASSVGTSGDQETQYF. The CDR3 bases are TGTGCCAGCAGCGTTGGGACTAGCGGGGACCAAGAGACCCAGTACTTC. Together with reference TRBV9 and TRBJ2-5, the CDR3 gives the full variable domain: DSGVTQTPKHLITATGQRVTLRCSPRSGDLSVYWYQQSLDQGLQFLIQYYNGEERAKGNILERFSAQQFPDLHSELNLSSLELGDSALYFCASSVGTSGDQETQYFGPGTRLLVL.

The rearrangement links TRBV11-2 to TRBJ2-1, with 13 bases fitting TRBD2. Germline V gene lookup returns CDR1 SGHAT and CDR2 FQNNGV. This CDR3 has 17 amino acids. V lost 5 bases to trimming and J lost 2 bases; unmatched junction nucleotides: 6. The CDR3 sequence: CASSPGGTSGAYNEQFF. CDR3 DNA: TGTGCCAGCAGCCCAGGGGGGACTAGCGGGGCCTACAATGAGCAGTTCTTC. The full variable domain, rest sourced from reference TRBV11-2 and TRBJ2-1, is EAGVAQSPRYKIIEKRQSVAFWCNPISGHATLYWYQQILGQGPKLLIQFQNNGVVDDSQLPKDRFSAERLKGVDSTLKIQPAKLEDSAVYLCASSPGGTSGAYNEQFFGPGTRLTVL.

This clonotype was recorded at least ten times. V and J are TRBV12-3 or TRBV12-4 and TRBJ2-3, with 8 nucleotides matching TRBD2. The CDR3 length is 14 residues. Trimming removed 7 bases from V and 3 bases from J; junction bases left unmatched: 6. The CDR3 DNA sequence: TGTGCCAGCAACCTGGGACTAGATACAGATACGCAGTATTTT. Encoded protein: CASNLGLDTDTQYF.

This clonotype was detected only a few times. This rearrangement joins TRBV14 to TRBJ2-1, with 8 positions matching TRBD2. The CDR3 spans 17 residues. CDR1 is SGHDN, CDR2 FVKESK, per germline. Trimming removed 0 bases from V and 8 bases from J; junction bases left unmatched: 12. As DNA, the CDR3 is TGTGCCAGCAGCCAAGAATCTGCGAGCGGGAGTTTCCATGAGCAGTTCTTC. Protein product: CASSQESASGSFHEQFF. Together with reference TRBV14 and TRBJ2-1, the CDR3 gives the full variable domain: EAGVTQFPSHSVIEKGQTVTLRCDPISGHDNLYWYRRVMGKEIKFLLHFVKESKQDESGMPNNRFLAERTGGTYSTLKVQPAELEDSGVYFCASSQESASGSFHEQFFGPGTRLTVL.

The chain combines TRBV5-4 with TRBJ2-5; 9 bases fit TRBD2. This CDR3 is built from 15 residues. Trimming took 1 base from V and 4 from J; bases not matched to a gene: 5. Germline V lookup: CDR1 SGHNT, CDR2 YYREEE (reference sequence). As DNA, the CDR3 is TGTGCCAGCAGCTTGCCTAGCGGGAATGTAGAGACCCAGTACTTC. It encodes CASSLPSGNVETQYF.

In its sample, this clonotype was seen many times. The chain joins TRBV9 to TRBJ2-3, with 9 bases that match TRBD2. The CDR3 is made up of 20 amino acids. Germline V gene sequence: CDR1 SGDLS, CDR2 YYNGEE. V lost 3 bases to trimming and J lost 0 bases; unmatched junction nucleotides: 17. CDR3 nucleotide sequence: TGTGCCAGCAGCGGACCACCGGGACTAGCTGGGGGAAAAAGCACAGATACGCAGTATTTT. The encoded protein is CASSGPPGLAGGKSTDTQYF. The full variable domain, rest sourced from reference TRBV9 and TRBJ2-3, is DSGVTQTPKHLITATGQRVTLRCSPRSGDLSVYWYQQSLDQGLQFLIQYYNGEERAKGNILERFSAQQFPDLHSELNLSSLELGDSALYFCASSGPPGLAGGKSTDTQYFGPGTRLTVL.

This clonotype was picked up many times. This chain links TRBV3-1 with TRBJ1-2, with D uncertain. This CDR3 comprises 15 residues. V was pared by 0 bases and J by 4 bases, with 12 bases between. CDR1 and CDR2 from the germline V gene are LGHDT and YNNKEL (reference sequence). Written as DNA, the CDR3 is TGTGCCAGCAGCCAAGATGGCCCAGGTAGCTATGGCTACACCTTC. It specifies CASSQDGPGSYGYTF. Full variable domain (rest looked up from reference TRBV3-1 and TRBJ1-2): DTAVSQTPKYLVTQMGNDKSIKCEQNLGHDTMYWYKQDSKKFLKIMFSYNNKELIINETVPNRFSPKSPDKAHLNLHINSLELGDSAVYFCASSQDGPGSYGYTFGSGTRLTVV.

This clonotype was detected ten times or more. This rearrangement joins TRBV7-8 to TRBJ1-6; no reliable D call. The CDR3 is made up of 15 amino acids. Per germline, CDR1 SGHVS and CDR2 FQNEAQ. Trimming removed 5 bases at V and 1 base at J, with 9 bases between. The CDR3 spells CASSPPLSYNSPLHF. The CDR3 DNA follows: TGTGCCAGCAGCCCCCCCTTGTCCTATAATTCACCCCTCCACTTT.

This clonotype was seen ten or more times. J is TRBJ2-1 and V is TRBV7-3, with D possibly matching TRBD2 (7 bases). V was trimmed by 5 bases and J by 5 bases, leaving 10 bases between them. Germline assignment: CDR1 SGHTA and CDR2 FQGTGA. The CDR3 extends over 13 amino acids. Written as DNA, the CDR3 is TGTGCCAGCAGCCCCGGGGGGCACAATGAGCAGTTCTTC. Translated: CASSPGGHNEQFF.

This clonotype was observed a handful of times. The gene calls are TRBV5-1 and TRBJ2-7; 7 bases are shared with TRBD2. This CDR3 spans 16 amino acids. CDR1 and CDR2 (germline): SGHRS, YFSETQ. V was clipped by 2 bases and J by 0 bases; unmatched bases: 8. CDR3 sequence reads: CASSFQGSGHSYEQYF. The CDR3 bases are TGCGCCAGCAGCTTTCAGGGTAGCGGGCACTCCTACGAGCAGTACTTC.

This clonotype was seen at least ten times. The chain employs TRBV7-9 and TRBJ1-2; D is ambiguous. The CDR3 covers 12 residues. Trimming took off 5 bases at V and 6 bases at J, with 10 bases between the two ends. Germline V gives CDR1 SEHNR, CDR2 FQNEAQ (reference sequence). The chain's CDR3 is CASSPERDGYTF. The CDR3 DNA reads TGTGCCAGCAGCCCGGAGAGAGATGGCTACACCTTC.

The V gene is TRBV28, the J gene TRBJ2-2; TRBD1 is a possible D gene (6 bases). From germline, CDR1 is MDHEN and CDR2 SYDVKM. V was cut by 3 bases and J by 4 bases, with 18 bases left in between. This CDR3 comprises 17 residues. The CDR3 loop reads CASSLSVQGGPTGELFF. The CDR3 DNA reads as TGTGCCAGCAGTTTGAGTGTCCAAGGGGGTCCCACCGGGGAGCTGTTTTTT.

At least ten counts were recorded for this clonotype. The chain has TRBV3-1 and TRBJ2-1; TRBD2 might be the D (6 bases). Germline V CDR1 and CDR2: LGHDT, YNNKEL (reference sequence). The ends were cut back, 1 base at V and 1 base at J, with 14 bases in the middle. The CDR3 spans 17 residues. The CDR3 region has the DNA TGTGCCAGCAGCCAAGGCGACGGGAGAACGTCCTACAATGAGCAGTTCTTC. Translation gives CASSQGDGRTSYNEQFF.

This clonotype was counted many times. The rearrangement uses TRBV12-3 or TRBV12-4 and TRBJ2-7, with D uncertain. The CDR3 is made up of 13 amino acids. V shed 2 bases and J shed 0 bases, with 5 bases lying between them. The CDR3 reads CASSLRPSYEQYF. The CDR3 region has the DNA TGTGCCAGCAGTTTACGACCCTCCTACGAGCAGTACTTC.

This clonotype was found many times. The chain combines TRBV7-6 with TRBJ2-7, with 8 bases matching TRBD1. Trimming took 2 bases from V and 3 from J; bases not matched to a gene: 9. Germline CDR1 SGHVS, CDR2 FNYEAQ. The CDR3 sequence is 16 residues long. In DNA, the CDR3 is TGTGCCAGCAGCTTATCTACGCCGGGACAGGACTACGAGCAGTACTTC. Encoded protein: CASSLSTPGQDYEQYF.

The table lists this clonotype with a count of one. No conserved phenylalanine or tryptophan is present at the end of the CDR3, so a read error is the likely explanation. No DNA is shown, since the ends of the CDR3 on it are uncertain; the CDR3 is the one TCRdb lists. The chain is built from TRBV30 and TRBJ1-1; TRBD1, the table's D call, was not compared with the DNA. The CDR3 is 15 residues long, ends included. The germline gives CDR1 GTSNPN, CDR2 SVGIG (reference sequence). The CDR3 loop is CAWSVRGLANTEGFV.

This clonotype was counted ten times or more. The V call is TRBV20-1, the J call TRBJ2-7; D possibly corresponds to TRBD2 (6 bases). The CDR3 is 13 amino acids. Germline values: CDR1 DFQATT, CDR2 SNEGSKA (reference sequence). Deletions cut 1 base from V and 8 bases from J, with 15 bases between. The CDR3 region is CSARGTNLMQQYF. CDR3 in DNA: TGCAGTGCTAGAGGGACTAACTTGATGCAGCAGTACTTC.

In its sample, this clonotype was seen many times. The CDR3 here is CASSQDVFGTGLGQPQHF. In nucleotides, the CDR3 is TGCGCCAGCAGCCAGGACGTTTTCGGGACAGGGTTGGGTCAGCCCCAGCATTTT. The chain uses TRBV4-1 and TRBJ1-5, with 9 bases identical to TRBD1. With 3 bases clipped from V and 6 bases from J, the junction kept 15 bases outside the gene matches. Germline loops: CDR1 MGHRA, CDR2 YSYEKL. This CDR3 is 18 amino acids long.

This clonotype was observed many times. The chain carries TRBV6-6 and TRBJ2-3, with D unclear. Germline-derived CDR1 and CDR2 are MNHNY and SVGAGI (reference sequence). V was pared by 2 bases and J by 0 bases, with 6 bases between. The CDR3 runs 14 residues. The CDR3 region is CASSYASSTDTQYF. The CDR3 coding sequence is TGTGCCAGCAGTTACGCCTCTAGCACAGATACGCAGTATTTT.

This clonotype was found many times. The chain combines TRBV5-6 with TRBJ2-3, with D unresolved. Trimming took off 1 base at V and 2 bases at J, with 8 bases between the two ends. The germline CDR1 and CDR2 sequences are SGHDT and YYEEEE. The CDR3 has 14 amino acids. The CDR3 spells CASSLSGNTDTQYF. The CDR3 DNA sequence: TGTGCCAGCAGCTTGTCTGGAAACACAGATACGCAGTATTTT.

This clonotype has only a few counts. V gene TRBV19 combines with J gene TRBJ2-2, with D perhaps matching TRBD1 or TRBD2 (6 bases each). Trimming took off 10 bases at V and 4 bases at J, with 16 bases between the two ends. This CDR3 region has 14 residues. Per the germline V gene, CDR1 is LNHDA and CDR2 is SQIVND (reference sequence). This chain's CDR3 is CATRGSAGTGELFF. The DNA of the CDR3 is TGTGCCACCAGGGGATCAGCGGGCACCGGGGAGCTGTTTTTT.